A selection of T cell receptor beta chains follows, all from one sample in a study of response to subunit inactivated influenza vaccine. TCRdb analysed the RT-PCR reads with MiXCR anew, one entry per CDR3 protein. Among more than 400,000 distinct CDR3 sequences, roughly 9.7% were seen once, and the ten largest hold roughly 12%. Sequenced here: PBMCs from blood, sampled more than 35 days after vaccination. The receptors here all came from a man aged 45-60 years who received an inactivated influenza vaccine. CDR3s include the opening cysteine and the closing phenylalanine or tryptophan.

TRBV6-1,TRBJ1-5,CASKITGDSNQPQHF
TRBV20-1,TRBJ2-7,CSARDETSPYEQYF
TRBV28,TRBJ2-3,CASSPPRSTDTQYF
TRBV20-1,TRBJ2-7,CSARDMGGVAYEQYF
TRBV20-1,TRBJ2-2,CSARDRIGGSNTGELFF
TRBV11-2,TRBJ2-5,CASSFGMRETQYF
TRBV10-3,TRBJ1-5,CAISEVSNQPQHF
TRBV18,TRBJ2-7,CASSPLAGQNYEQYF
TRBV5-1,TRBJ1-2,CASSSGQEFYGYTF
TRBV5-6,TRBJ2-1,CASSLGQETFSYNEQFF
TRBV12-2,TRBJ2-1,CASRSRLSGTSGSNEQFF
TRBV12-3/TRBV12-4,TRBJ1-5,CASSLFQGNQPQHF
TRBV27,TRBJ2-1,CASSAAGTLYNEQFF
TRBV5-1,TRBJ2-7,CASSLLSGGYEQYF
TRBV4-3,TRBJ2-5,CASSQSVGETQYF
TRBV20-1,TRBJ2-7,CSAPRPGGGNEQYF
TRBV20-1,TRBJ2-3,CSALPGTGVGGADTQYF
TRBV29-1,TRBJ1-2,CSVLSYYGYTF
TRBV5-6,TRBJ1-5,CASSLGSGTGREQPQHF
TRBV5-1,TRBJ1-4,CASSSANEKLFF
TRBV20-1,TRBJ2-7,CSARVGGGSYEQYF
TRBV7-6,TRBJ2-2,CASSSLGSRAGELFF
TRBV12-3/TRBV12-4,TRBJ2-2,CASSFSQGLYTGELFF
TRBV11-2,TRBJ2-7,CASSQLTGPYEQYF
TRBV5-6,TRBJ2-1,CASRTEKGLAGVSSYNEQFF
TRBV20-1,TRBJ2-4,CSARGVAIQYF
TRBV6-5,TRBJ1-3,CASSYSMDGRNTIYF
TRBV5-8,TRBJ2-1,CASSVPGTGANEQFF
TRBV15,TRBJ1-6,CATSGRNSPLHF
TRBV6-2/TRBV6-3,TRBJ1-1,CASNREVFTEAFF
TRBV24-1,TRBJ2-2,CATSDLTGTTGELFF
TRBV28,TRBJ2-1,CASIGQGSRSSYNEQFF
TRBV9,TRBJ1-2,CASSVARGQGYTF
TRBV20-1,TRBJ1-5,CSAESGGNQPQHF
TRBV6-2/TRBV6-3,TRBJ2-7,CASSYHQDRGDYEQYF
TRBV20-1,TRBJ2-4,CSAGTGPLAKNIQYF
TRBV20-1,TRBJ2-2,CSARVPGQGNTGELFF
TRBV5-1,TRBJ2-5,CASSLDGTSGGQETQYF
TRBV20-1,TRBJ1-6,CSARLTGSYNSPLHF
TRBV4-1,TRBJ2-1,CASSQVVVVGREFF
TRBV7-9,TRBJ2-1,CASSSKWGTGEQFF
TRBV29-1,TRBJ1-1,CSVEVQGADTEAFF
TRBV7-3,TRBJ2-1,CASSLGTSEVEQFF
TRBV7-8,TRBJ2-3,CASSLGALAGGWDTQYF
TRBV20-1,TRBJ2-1,CSAPGTIDEQFF
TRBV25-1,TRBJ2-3,CASSEQSPGTQYF
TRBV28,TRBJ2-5,CASSSDRGPSTETQYF
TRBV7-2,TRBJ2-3,CASSLGAGGPTDTQYF
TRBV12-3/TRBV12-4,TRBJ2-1,CASSKTSPYNEQFF
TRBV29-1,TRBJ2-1,CSVEGRYNEQFF
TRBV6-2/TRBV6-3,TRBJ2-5,CASSPMTGAETLYF
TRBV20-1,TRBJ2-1,CSARGIRDRINEQFF
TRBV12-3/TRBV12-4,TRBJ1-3,CASSLFQRNTIYF